Shown below are 5 T cell receptor beta chains from a single sample sequenced in a study of radiation and T cells in renal cell carcinoma. Data came from immunoSEQ multiplex PCR; TCRdb stores just in-frame clones and leaves some out. This repertoire shows 70,000 to 100,000 clones, around 86% found once; its top ten account for 20% to 25%. Regarding time point: blood 2 weeks post-SBRT. Specified treatment: 15 Gy SBRT to primary tumor, nephrectomy 4 weeks later. The sequences come from blood, collected from a patient whose treatment included radiotherapy and nephrectomy. Source of these receptors: a woman between 50 and 59 years old with renal cell carcinoma.

The chain recombines TRBV5-1 with TRBJ2-5; D possibly matches TRBD1 or TRBD2 (5 bases each). The last part of the DNA fits TRBJ2-7 better; the J call may be wrong. CDR3 length: 15 residues. CDR1 and CDR2 (germline): SGHRS, YFSETQ. CDR3 sequence reads: CASTPGRAISYEQYF. The DNA of the CDR3 is TGCGCCAGCACTCCGGGGCGGGCGATTTCCTACGAGCAGTACTTC.

The chain uses TRBV7-6 and TRBJ1-1; 10 bases match TRBD1. Germline values: CDR1 SGHVS, CDR2 FNYEAQ. The CDR3 loop spans 14 amino acids. V lost 5 bases and J lost 5; bases outside the gene matches: 5. The CDR3 is CASSQDRGRTEAFF. CDR3 coding DNA: TGTGCCAGCAGCCAAGACAGGGGGCGGACTGAAGCTTTCTTT.

This clone was counted only a few times. The chain is built from TRBV5-4 and TRBJ1-2, with unresolved D. CDR1 is SGHNT and CDR2 is YYREEE in the germline V gene (reference sequence). The CDR3 sequence is 13 residues long. Deletions cut 0 bases from V and 0 bases from J, with 3 bases between. The CDR3, as DNA: TGTGCCAGCAGCTTGGAGACTAACTATGGCTACACCTTC. Translated: CASSLETNYGYTF. Drawing the rest from reference TRBV5-4 and TRBJ1-2, the complete variable domain is ETGVTQSPTHLIKTRGQQVTLRCSSQSGHNTVSWYQQALGQGPQFIFQYYREEENGRGNFPPRFSGLQFPNYSSELNVNALELDDSALYLCASSLETNYGYTFGSGTRLTVV.

The chain employs TRBV4-3 and TRBJ2-5; 7 bases are a match to TRBD2. The V and J ends lost 3 bases and 1 base, in that order; junction bases with no gene match: 5. Germline CDR1 is LGHNA and CDR2 is YSLEER. The CDR3 contains 15 residues. The CDR3 sequence is CASSHGGGGQETQYF. DNA for the CDR3: TGCGCCAGCAGCCACGGTGGCGGGGGCCAAGAGACCCAGTACTTC.

The chain combines TRBV30 with TRBJ1-6, with 9 bases lining up with TRBD1. The germline V gene encodes CDR1 GTSNPN and CDR2 SVGIG (reference sequence). The CDR3 consists of 14 residues. The V gene end was trimmed by 5 bases and the J gene end by 8 bases; junction bases not matched to a gene: 7. The CDR3 loop is CAWGRTGAYSPLHF. DNA of the CDR3: TGTGCCTGGGGCCGGACAGGGGCCTATTCACCCCTCCACTTT.